This T cell receptor beta chain was recovered during a study of T cell changes during pregnancy in multiple sclerosis (dated by TCRdb to between 2018 and 2020). General notes on the study: In women with multiple sclerosis, the researchers looked at how the T cell repertoire shifted as pregnancy progressed.

The library was built by means of the immunoSEQ multiplex PCR assay. Held by TCRdb, this immuneACCESS table contains in-frame sequences only and omits some clones. Under half of the omission traces to an unresolved V gene where checked; the cause of the rest is unknown. The sample table contains 45,000 or so clones; only one count was recorded for 85% to 90% of them. More than 5% of the sample is taken by the ten largest. As concerns this clone: The target of this receptor is not known. No base quality information exists; no much larger clone differs at one position.

V loses 5 bases, J loses 4 bases, and the germline ends lie 15 bases apart. CDR1 and CDR2 (MNHEY, SMNVEV) derive from the germline V gene (reference sequence). Reading from cysteine to phenylalanine, the CDR3 counts 14 amino acids. Only the CDR3 part of the read is kept: 42 bases, read in frame from the first base. The starting material was CD8+ T cells from peripheral blood mononuclear cells, obtained after pregnancy. The chain is assembled from TRBV27 and TRBJ2-7, with TRBD1 as a weak D call on 6 bases. The sequence was collected from a female donor in good health, enrolled as a control in a pregnancy study. The CDR3 in this case is CASSLYPQGYEQYF. DNA sequence: TGTGCCAGCAGTCTTTACCCCCAGGGGTACGAGCAGTACTTC.